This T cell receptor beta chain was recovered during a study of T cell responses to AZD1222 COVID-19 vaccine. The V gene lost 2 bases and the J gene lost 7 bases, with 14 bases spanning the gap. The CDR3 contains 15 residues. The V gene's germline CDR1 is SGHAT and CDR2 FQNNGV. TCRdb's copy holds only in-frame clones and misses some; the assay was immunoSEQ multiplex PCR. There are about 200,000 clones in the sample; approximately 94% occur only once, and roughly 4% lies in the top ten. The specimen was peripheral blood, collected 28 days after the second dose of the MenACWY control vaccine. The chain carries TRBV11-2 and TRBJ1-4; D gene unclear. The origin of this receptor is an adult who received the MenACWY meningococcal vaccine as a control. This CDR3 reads CASSLTVPFTEKLFF. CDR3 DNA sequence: TGTGCCAGCAGCTTAACAGTCCCCTTTACTGAAAAACTGTTTTTT.